Shown below are 7 T cell receptor beta chains from a single sample sequenced in a study of beta chain features in type 1 diabetes. Expressed TCRB transcripts were sequenced, since all the RNA that had been isolated was reverse transcribed. TCRdb's table, derived via immunoSEQ multiplex PCR, lists solely in-frame clones and lacks some. The data hold some 410,000 clones, with more than 9.5% observed a single time. Sequences were obtained from naive CD4+ T cells from blood. Every receptor here comes from a woman between 18 and 30 years old in good health.

The chain has TRBV7-6 and TRBJ2-7, with a weak D call TRBD2 (6 bases). The CDR3 has 14 residues. From germline, CDR1 is SGHVS and CDR2 FNYEAQ. Trimming removed 5 bases from V and 3 bases from J, with 14 bases in between. CDR3 amino acids: CASSRGTGYYEQYF. The CDR3 bases are TGTGCCAGCAGCCGCGGGACTGGTTACTACGAGCAGTACTTC. Variable domain in full (rest from reference TRBV7-6 and TRBJ2-7): GAGVSQSPRYKVTKRGQDVALRCDPISGHVSLYWYRQALGQGPEFLTYFNYEAQQDKSGLPNDRFSAERPEGSISTLTIQRTEQRDSAMYRCASSRGTGYYEQYFGPGTRLTVT.

In its sample, this clone was seen a few times. The chain links TRBV4-1 to TRBJ2-3; possible D gene TRBD1, 5 bases. The V gene lost 4 bases and the J gene lost 0 bases, with 20 bases spanning the gap. The length of the CDR3 is 18 residues. CDR1 MGHRA and CDR2 YSYEKL come from the germline V gene. CDR3 nucleotides: TGCGCCAGCAGCCCCCGTTTGTGGGGCGACCCTAGCACAGATACGCAGTATTTT. This encodes CASSPRLWGDPSTDTQYF.

The chain couples TRBV6-5 to TRBJ2-3; possibly TRBD1 for D (6 bases). The CDR3 is 15 amino acids. Germline assignment: CDR1 MNHEY and CDR2 SVGAGI. The V and J ends lost 6 bases and 4 bases respectively, with 17 bases between them. The CDR3 DNA is TGTGCCAGCAGACCACAGGGTATGGGAGCAGATACGCAGTATTTT. Translation: CASRPQGMGADTQYF.

This chain uses TRBV7-2 with TRBJ2-5, with D perhaps TRBD1 (6 bases). CDR3 length equals 15 residues. With 2 bases removed from V and 4 bases from J, the gap between germline ends came to 14 bases. Germline assignment: CDR1 SGHTA and CDR2 FQGNSA. The CDR3 DNA reads TGTGCCAGCAGCTTACAACCTGGACAGCCAGAGACCCAGTACTTC. Translated: CASSLQPGQPETQYF.

This clone was seen only a few times. V gene TRBV5-6 combines with J gene TRBJ2-1; D not certain. Germline-derived CDR1 and CDR2 are SGHDT and YYEEEE. With 2 bases removed from V and 6 bases from J, the gap between germline ends came to 6 bases. The CDR3 contains 12 residues. CDR3 sequence reads: CASSLGFNEQFF. In DNA form, the CDR3 reads TGTGCCAGCAGCTTAGGCTTCAATGAGCAGTTCTTC.

This clone appeared a few times. The chain recombines TRBV4-2 with TRBJ2-3; TRBD2 matches at 10 bases. This CDR3 has 17 amino acids. The germline V gene encodes CDR1 LGHNA and CDR2 YNFKEQ. Trimming at V came to 5 bases and at J to 0 bases, leaving 8 bases not matched to a gene. DNA of the CDR3: TGTGCCAGCAGCAGGACTAGCGGCGTCTCTAGCACAGATACGCAGTATTTT. It codes for CASSRTSGVSSTDTQYF.

This sequence joins TRBV29-1 and TRBJ1-1; tentatively, D is TRBD1 (6 bases). The germline V gene encodes CDR1 SQVTM and CDR2 ANQGSEA. The length of the CDR3 is 11 residues. Trimming took off 3 bases at V and 4 bases at J, with 6 bases between the two ends. The CDR3 DNA reads as TGCAGCGTTGAGGGGGCCACTGAAGCTTTCTTT. Its translation is CSVEGATEAFF.